Sequencing of this TCR beta chain was carried out in a study of cytomegalovirus exposure and HLA in healthy donors. PCR was performed using 60 Vbeta and 13 Jbeta primers. The protocol was immunoSEQ multiplex PCR, while the TCRdb copy is restricted to in-frame clones and leaves out a portion. The sample has roughly 200,000 clones; approximately 85% are singletons. CDR3 length: 13 residues. The V end lost 9 bases, the J end lost 4 bases, and 13 bases lay between the germline ends. Germline CDR1 and CDR2: LNHDA and SQIVND (reference sequence). Study observations and caveats: Cytomegalovirus status was reportedly diagnosed by the classifier with high sensitivity and specificity. Investigators reported under 200 TCR beta chains as tied to cytomegalovirus.

Of note for this clone: Its antigen remains unidentified.

Specimen: PBMCs. The V gene is TRBV19, the J gene TRBJ1-3; D not certain. This sequence originates from a woman aged 50 to 65 in good health and CMV-seronegative. The CDR3 protein is CASRPAAGNTIYF. In DNA, the CDR3 is TGTGCCAGCCGACCCGCAGCGGGAAACACCATATATTTT.